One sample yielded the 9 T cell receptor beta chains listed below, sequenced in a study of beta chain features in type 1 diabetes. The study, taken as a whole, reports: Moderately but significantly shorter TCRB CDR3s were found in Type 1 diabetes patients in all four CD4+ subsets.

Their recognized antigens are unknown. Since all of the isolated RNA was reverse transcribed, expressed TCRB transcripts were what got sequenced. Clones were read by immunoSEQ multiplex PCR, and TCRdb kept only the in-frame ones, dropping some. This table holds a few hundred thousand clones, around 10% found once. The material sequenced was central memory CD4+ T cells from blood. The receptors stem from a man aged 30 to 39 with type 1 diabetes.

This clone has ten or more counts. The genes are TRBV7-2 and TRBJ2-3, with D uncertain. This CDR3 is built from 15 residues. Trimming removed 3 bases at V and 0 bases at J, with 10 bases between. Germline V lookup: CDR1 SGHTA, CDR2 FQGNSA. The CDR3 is CASSLFPASTDTQYF. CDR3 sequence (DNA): TGTGCCAGCAGCTTGTTCCCGGCCAGCACAGATACGCAGTATTTT.

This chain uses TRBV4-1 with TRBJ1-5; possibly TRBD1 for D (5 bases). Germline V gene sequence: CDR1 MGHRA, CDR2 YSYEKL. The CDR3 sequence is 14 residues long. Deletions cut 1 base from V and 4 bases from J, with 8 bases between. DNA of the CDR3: TGCGCCAGCAGCCAAGTTGAGGGGAATCAGCCCCAGCATTTT. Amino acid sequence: CASSQVEGNQPQHF.

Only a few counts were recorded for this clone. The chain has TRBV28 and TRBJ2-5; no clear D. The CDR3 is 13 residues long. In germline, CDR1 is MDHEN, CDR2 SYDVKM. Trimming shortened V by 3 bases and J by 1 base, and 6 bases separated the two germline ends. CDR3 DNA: TGTGCCAGCAGTTTCGCCGGCCAAGAGACCCAGTACTTC. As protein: CASSFAGQETQYF.

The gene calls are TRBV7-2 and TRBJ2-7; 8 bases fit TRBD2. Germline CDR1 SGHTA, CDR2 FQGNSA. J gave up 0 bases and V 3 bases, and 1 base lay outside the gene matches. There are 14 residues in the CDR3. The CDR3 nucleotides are TGTGCCAGCAGCTTTACTAGCGGCTCCTACGAGCAGTACTTC. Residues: CASSFTSGSYEQYF.

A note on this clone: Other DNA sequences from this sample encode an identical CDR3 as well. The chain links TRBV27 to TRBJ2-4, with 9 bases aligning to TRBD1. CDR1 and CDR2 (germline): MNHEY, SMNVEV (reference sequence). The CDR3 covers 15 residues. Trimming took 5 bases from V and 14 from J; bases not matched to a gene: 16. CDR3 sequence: CASSPYRTGQGREYF. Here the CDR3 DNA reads TGTGCCAGCAGTCCCTACAGAACTGGACAGGGGCGGGAGTACTTC.

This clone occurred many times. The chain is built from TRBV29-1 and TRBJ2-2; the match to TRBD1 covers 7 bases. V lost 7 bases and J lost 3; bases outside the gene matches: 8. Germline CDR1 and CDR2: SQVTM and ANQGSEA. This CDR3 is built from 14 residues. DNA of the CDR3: TGCAGCGCTTCGACAGGGTGGGACACCGGGGAGCTGTTTTTT. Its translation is CSASTGWDTGELFF.

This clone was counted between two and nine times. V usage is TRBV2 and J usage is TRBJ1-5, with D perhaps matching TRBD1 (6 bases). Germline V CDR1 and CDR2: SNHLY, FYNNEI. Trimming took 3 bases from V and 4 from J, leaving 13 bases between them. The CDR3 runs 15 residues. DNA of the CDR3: TGTGCCAGCAGTGAGTCCAGGGGCCGTAATCAGCCCCAGCATTTT. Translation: CASSESRGRNQPQHF.

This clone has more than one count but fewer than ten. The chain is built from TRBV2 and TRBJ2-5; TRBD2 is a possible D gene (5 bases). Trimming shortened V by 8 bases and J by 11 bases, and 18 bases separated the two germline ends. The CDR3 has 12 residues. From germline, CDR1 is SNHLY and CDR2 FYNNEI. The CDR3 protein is CASRSAGWEQYF. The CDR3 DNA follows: TGTGCCAGCCGCTCGGCTGGGTGGGAGCAGTACTTC.

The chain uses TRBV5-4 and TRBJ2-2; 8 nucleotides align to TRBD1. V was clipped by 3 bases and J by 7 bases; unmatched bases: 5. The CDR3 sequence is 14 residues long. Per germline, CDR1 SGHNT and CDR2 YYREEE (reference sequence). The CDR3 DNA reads TGTGCCAGCAGCTCAGGGGGCTGGGGCGGGGAGCTGTTTTTT. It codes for CASSSGGWGGELFF. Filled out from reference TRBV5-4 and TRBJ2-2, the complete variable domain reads ETGVTQSPTHLIKTRGQQVTLRCSSQSGHNTVSWYQQALGQGPQFIFQYYREEENGRGNFPPRFSGLQFPNYSSELNVNALELDDSALYLCASSSGGWGGELFFGEGSRLTVL.